A single sample is the source of the 8 T cell receptor beta chains below, sequenced in a study of blood T cell repertoires in COVID-19. Measured with immunoSEQ multiplex PCR; TCRdb has only the in-frame clones, and not every one. The sample lists a few hundred thousand clones, roughly four fifths seen once, with 5.1% in the top ten. The source material was PBMCs or T cells enriched from blood (not recorded which). The origin of the receptors is a woman aged 45-65 years who had recovered from COVID-19.

This clone was seen more than once but under ten times. CDR3 coding DNA: TGTGCCAGCAGTTACCCGACAGCAAGAGGCTATGGCTACACCTTC. Encoded protein: CASSYPTARGYGYTF. This rearrangement joins TRBV6-5 to TRBJ1-2; weak D call: TRBD1 (5 bases). Per germline, CDR1 MNHEY and CDR2 SVGAGI. The CDR3 has 15 amino acids. Trimming removed 2 bases at V and 4 bases at J, with 14 bases between.

The chain carries TRBV7-6 and TRBJ2-1; the D gene is possibly TRBD2 (5 bases). Trimming removed 1 base from V and 0 bases from J, with 19 bases in between. This CDR3 comprises 19 residues. CDR1 and CDR2 from the germline V gene are SGHVS and FNYEAQ. As DNA, the CDR3 is TGTGCCAGCAGCTTAGTAGAGATTTCTTGGGAGAGCTCCTACAATGAGCAGTTCTTC. Amino acids: CASSLVEISWESSYNEQFF.

V gene TRBV6-6 combines with J gene TRBJ1-5, with D perhaps matching TRBD1 (6 bases). Germline CDR1 and CDR2: MNHNY and SVGAGI (reference sequence). CDR3 size: 15 residues. Trimming took off 6 bases at V and 0 bases at J, with 12 bases between the two ends. The CDR3 region is CASRLNRDSNQPQHF. The CDR3 region has the DNA TGTGCCAGCAGACTTAACAGGGATAGCAATCAGCCCCAGCATTTT.

The CDR3 spells CASRKERRGSEPQHF. The CDR3, as DNA: TGTGCCAGTAGGAAGGAGAGGAGGGGTAGCGAGCCCCAGCATTTT. The rearrangement joins TRBV19 to TRBJ1-5; D is possibly TRBD1 (5 bases). Germline lookup yields CDR1 LNHDA and CDR2 SQIVND (reference sequence). V dropped 6 bases and J dropped 8 bases, with 20 bases sitting between them. The CDR3 is 15 amino acids.

The chain carries TRBV19 and TRBJ1-1; no clear D gene. The ends were cut back, 2 bases at V and 2 bases at J, with 18 bases in the middle. CDR3 length: 17 amino acids. Germline CDR1 LNHDA, CDR2 SQIVND (reference sequence). CDR3 sequence (DNA): TGTGCCAGTAGTATAAGGCGGGGATCCCCCGAAAACACTGAAGCTTTCTTT. Translation gives CASSIRRGSPENTEAFF.

The chain combines TRBV18 with TRBJ1-2; 9 nucleotides align to TRBD1. CDR1 KGHSH and CDR2 LQKENI come from the germline V gene. The CDR3 loop spans 15 amino acids. Unmatched junction bases numbered 6, after V lost 5 bases and J lost 2 bases. CDR3 nucleotide sequence: TGTGCCAGCTCAGACAGGGGGGGATCGAACTATGGCTACACCTTC. The encoded protein is CASSDRGGSNYGYTF.

This sequence joins TRBV5-4 and TRBJ1-2; 8 bases match TRBD1. The germline CDR1 and CDR2 sequences are SGHNT and YYREEE (reference sequence). CDR3 size: 14 residues. Unmatched junction bases numbered 8, after V lost 2 bases and J lost 8 bases. The CDR3 DNA reads TGTGCCAGCAGCTTCCAGGGGGCAGGTTTGGGCTACACCTTC. As protein: CASSFQGAGLGYTF.

The V call is TRBV5-7, the J call TRBJ1-3; 7 nucleotides align to TRBD1. TRBV5-7 counts as an open reading frame of uncertain function. This CDR3 has 17 residues. J lost 2 bases, V lost 5 bases, and 13 bases had no gene match. For the CDR3, the DNA is TGTGCCAGCAGGGTCCAGAGCACAGGGGAACCTGGAAACACCATATATTTT. Amino acid sequence: CASRVQSTGEPGNTIYF.